The 12 T cell receptor beta chains below come from one sample, sequenced in a study of response to subunit inactivated influenza vaccine. One entry per CDR3 protein results from TCRdb running MiXCR on the RT-PCR reads. This repertoire shows around 580,000 distinct CDR3 sequences, over 9.5% found once; its top ten account for about 10%. The sequencing here drew on PBMCs from blood, taken on the day of vaccination. The source of these receptors is a man over 45 who received an inactivated influenza vaccine.

The table lists this clonotype with many counts. V usage is TRBV5-1 and J usage is TRBJ2-3; perhaps TRBD1 as D (6 bases). V was shortened by 0 bases and J by 2 bases, with 10 bases between the two germline ends. The germline V gene encodes CDR1 SGHRS and CDR2 YFSETQ. This CDR3 is built from 15 residues. CDR3 sequence: CASSLGNRDTDTQYF. The CDR3 DNA reads as TGCGCCAGCAGCTTGGGGAACAGGGACACAGATACGCAGTATTTT.

This clonotype is a singleton in its sample. The chain combines TRBV13 with TRBJ2-5, with D perhaps TRBD2 (5 bases). The V gene lost 1 base and the J gene lost 5 bases, with 11 bases spanning the gap. The germline V gene encodes CDR1 PRHDT and CDR2 FYEKMQ (reference sequence). The CDR3 has 14 residues. CDR3 in amino acids: CASSLEETTETQYF. In DNA, the CDR3 is TGTGCCAGCAGCTTAGAAGAGACTACCGAGACCCAGTACTTC. The full variable domain, with the rest looked up from reference TRBV13 and TRBJ2-5, is AAGVIQSPRHLIKEKRETATLKCYPIPRHDTVYWYQQGPGQDPQFLISFYEKMQSDKGSIPDRFSAQQFSDYHSELNMSSLELGDSALYFCASSLEETTETQYFGPGTRLLVL.

This clonotype was picked up many times. V is TRBV18 and J is TRBJ2-1; D uncertain. V was trimmed by 2 bases and J by 1 base, leaving 9 bases between them. This CDR3 contains 15 residues. Germline assignment: CDR1 KGHSH and CDR2 LQKENI. The CDR3 DNA follows: TGTGCCAGCTCACCAGGGGTAGGATCCTACAATGAGCAGTTCTTC. Amino acid sequence: CASSPGVGSYNEQFF. The variable domain in full, completed from reference TRBV18 and TRBJ2-1, reads NAGVMQNPRHLVRRRGQEARLRCSPMKGHSHVYWYRQLPEEGLKFMVYLQKENIIDESGMPKERFSAEFPKEGPSILRIQQVVRGDSAAYFCASSPGVGSYNEQFFGPGTRLTVL.

This sequence joins TRBV28 and TRBJ1-6, with D tentatively TRBD1 (6 bases). The CDR3 covers 14 residues. Germline V gene sequence: CDR1 MDHEN, CDR2 SYDVKM. Trimming shortened V by 6 bases and J by 8 bases, and 14 bases separated the two germline ends. The CDR3 sequence is CASRLGGRYSPLHF. CDR3 bases: TGTGCCAGCAGGCTGGGGGGGCGATATTCACCCCTCCACTTT.

V and J are TRBV28 and TRBJ2-7; D is unresolved. V was clipped by 1 base and J by 4 bases, with 11 bases between them. This CDR3 is 14 amino acids long. The V gene's germline CDR1 is MDHEN and CDR2 SYDVKM. CDR3 region: CASSLLGPEYEQYF. The CDR3 coding sequence is TGTGCCAGCAGTTTATTGGGCCCGGAGTACGAGCAGTACTTC.

V usage is TRBV9 and J usage is TRBJ2-1, with no clear D. Trimming left V 0 bases short and J 6 bases short, with 7 bases between. Germline CDR1 SGDLS, CDR2 YYNGEE. The CDR3 is 13 amino acids. The CDR3 spells CASSVGAINEQFF. For the CDR3, the DNA is TGTGCCAGCAGCGTAGGAGCTATCAATGAGCAGTTCTTC. Full variable domain (outside the CDR3, taken from reference TRBV9 and TRBJ2-1): DSGVTQTPKHLITATGQRVTLRCSPRSGDLSVYWYQQSLDQGLQFLIQYYNGEERAKGNILERFSAQQFPDLHSELNLSSLELGDSALYFCASSVGAINEQFFGPGTRLTVL.

The CDR3 DNA is TGTGCCAGCAGCCGACAGGGGCAGAAAAATCAGCCCCAGCATTTT. This sequence encodes CASSRQGQKNQPQHF. The chain uses TRBV7-9 and TRBJ1-5, with TRBD1 identical over 8 bases. J gave up 4 bases and V 5 bases, and 7 bases lay outside the gene matches. Germline values: CDR1 SEHNR, CDR2 FQNEAQ (reference sequence). The CDR3 extends over 15 amino acids. The full variable domain, in which reference TRBV7-9 and TRBJ1-5 provide the parts outside the CDR3, is DTGVSQNPRHKITKRGQNVTFRCDPISEHNRLYWYRQTLGQGPEFLTYFQNEAQLEKSRLLSDRFSAERPKGSFSTLEIQRTEQGDSAMYLCASSRQGQKNQPQHFGDGTRLSIL.

The gene calls are TRBV7-8 and TRBJ1-4; weak D call: TRBD1 (5 bases). The CDR3 consists of 13 residues. V lost 5 bases and J lost 13, with 17 bases in between. CDR1 is SGHVS, CDR2 FQNEAQ, per germline. The CDR3 DNA reads as TGTGCCAGCAGCCGCCGGGGGGAATTGGGACTGTTTTTT. Translated, it gives CASSRRGELGLFF.

The sample holds many counts of this clonotype. A clone one base away is much larger, so this may be a read error. The CDR3 here is CASSPHSNQPQHF. The CDR3 DNA is TGTGCCAGCAGTCCTCATAGCAATCAGCCCCAGCATTTT. The gene calls are TRBV2 and TRBJ1-5, with D unresolved. Germline assignment: CDR1 SNHLY and CDR2 FYNNEI. V lost 5 bases, J lost 0 bases, and 5 bases lay in between. CDR3 length: 13 residues.

The rearrangement joins TRBV11-2 to TRBJ2-5; D remains unclear. CDR1 and CDR2 from the germline V gene are SGHAT and FQNNGV. CDR3 size: 13 residues. V lost 3 bases and J lost 7, with 12 bases in between. CDR3 residues: CASSFLPGWTQYF. CDR3 nucleotides: TGTGCCAGCAGCTTCCTCCCCGGTTGGACCCAGTACTTC.

The rearrangement links TRBV5-1 to TRBJ2-1; 11 bases line up with TRBD1. The germline V gene encodes CDR1 SGHRS and CDR2 YFSETQ. The CDR3 loop spans 15 amino acids. V shed 4 bases, J shed 7 bases, and the junction held 7 bases outside the gene matches. CDR3 DNA sequence: TGCGCCAGCAGCCCGATAGGACAGGGGGCAAATGAGCAGTTCTTC. It translates to CASSPIGQGANEQFF. The whole variable domain, remainder taken from reference TRBV5-1 and TRBJ2-1, is KAGVTQTPRYLIKTRGQQVTLSCSPISGHRSVSWYQQTPGQGLQFLFEYFSETQRNKGNFPGRFSGRQFSNSRSEMNVSTLELGDSALYLCASSPIGQGANEQFFGPGTRLTVL.

The chain couples TRBV7-3 to TRBJ2-3; 12 positions agree with TRBD2. This CDR3 is built from 18 residues. With V trimmed by 4 bases and J by 3 bases, 11 bases remained unmatched. Germline assignment: CDR1 SGHTA and CDR2 FQGTGA. The CDR3: CASSSIGGLAGTTDTQYF. As DNA, the CDR3 is TGTGCCAGCAGCTCGATCGGTGGACTAGCGGGAACGACAGATACGCAGTATTTT.